A single T cell receptor (beta chain) is shown here with its context. The source of the sample is a study of blood T cell repertoires in COVID-19. Looking at the study overall: Samples of COVID-19 (acute and convalescent) were obtained from the United States, Italy and Spain.

V was shortened by 5 bases and J by 8 bases, with 10 bases between the two germline ends. The CDR3 is 12 amino acids. Original analysis: Cell counts per sample came from amplifying reference gene primers. Using immunoSEQ multiplex PCR, the repertoire was profiled, and TCRdb retains in-frame clones only, with some absent. The V and J calls and clone size come from that table; D and trimming were worked out from the DNA. This sample carries 87,000 or so clones, about 87% of them seen once, and the ten largest clones take around 10%. This chain connects TRBV12-3 or TRBV12-4 to TRBJ2-1, with TRBD2 as a possible D gene (5 bases). Sequenced sample: peripheral blood. The clonotype comes from a man older than 75 with acute or convalescent COVID-19. CDR3 sequence reads: CASSGRVHEQFF. CDR3 coding DNA: TGTGCCAGCAGTGGGCGGGTCCATGAGCAGTTCTTC.